The 14 T cell receptor beta chains presented below share a single source sample, sequenced in a study of long-term antiretroviral therapy in people with HIV. The assay used was immunoSEQ (version v3.0), run at survey level. Generated by immunoSEQ multiplex PCR, the TCRdb table keeps only in-frame clones and is missing some. The sample records 25,000 to 35,000 clones, roughly three quarters being singletons. The specimen comprised unsorted PBMCs, sampled 3.1 years after starting antiretroviral therapy. The receptors stem from a woman aged 50 to 60 with HIV.

The chain carries TRBV27 and TRBJ2-1; no clear D gene. The CDR3 has 12 amino acids. The germline V gene has CDR1 MNHEY and CDR2 SMNVEV (reference sequence). Trimming pared 4 bases from V and 8 bases from J, leaving 9 bases between. The CDR3 region has the DNA TGTGCCAGCAGTTACGGTACCCATGAGCAGTTCTTC. This codes for CASSYGTHEQFF.

A few counts support this clone. This chain uses TRBV5-1 with TRBJ2-2; D gene uncertain. V lost 0 bases, J lost 8 bases, and 8 bases lay in between. The CDR3 is 13 residues long. The germline gives CDR1 SGHRS, CDR2 YFSETQ. CDR3 loop: CASSLGVRGELFF. CDR3 bases: TGCGCCAGCAGCTTGGGTGTACGGGGGGAGCTGTTTTTT. The entire variable domain, with the rest obtained from reference TRBV5-1 and TRBJ2-2, is as follows: KAGVTQTPRYLIKTRGQQVTLSCSPISGHRSVSWYQQTPGQGLQFLFEYFSETQRNKGNFPGRFSGRQFSNSRSEMNVSTLELGDSALYLCASSLGVRGELFFGEGSRLTVL.

The chain carries TRBV28 and TRBJ1-4, with a possible D match to TRBD1 (5 bases). The CDR3 contains 13 residues. Per the germline V gene, CDR1 is MDHEN and CDR2 is SYDVKM. V was shortened by 6 bases and J by 8 bases, with 13 bases between the two germline ends. The CDR3 bases are TGTGCCAGCAGCCCAGGGTTAGGAGAAAAACTGTTTTTT. Its protein product is CASSPGLGEKLFF. Together with reference TRBV28 and TRBJ1-4, the CDR3 gives the full variable domain: DVKVTQSSRYLVKRTGEKVFLECVQDMDHENMFWYRQDPGLGLRLIYFSYDVKMKEKGDIPEGYSVSREKKERFSLILESASTNQTSMYLCASSPGLGEKLFFGSGTQLSVL.

V gene TRBV19 combines with J gene TRBJ2-3, with 7 positions matching TRBD1. V was clipped by 4 bases and J by 1 base; unmatched bases: 2. CDR3 length: 14 residues. The germline gives CDR1 LNHDA, CDR2 SQIVND (reference sequence). The CDR3 nucleotides read TGTGCCAGTAGTAGACAGGGAGGCACAGATACGCAGTATTTT. Its translation is CASSRQGGTDTQYF.

Sample share makes this clone medium-sized. This chain links TRBV30 with TRBJ1-5; no firm D call. The length of the CDR3 is 15 residues. Between the trimmed V and J ends, which lost 2 bases and 4 bases, there was a span of 15 bases. From germline, CDR1 is GTSNPN and CDR2 SVGIG (reference sequence). The CDR3: CAWSRAGGKNQPQHF. CDR3 in DNA: TGTGCCTGGAGTAGGGCGGGTGGCAAAAATCAGCCCCAGCATTTT.

The chain employs TRBV28 and TRBJ1-3, with D perhaps matching TRBD1 (6 bases). Deletions cut 4 bases from V and 0 bases from J, with 10 bases between. Per germline, CDR1 MDHEN and CDR2 SYDVKM. The CDR3 loop spans 15 amino acids. The CDR3: CASSSTGYSGNTIYF. CDR3 nucleotide sequence: TGTGCCAGCAGTTCGACAGGATACTCTGGAAACACCATATATTTT.

The chain couples TRBV19 to TRBJ2-3; 7 bases map to TRBD1. In germline, CDR1 is LNHDA, CDR2 SQIVND (reference sequence). Unmatched junction bases numbered 9, after V lost 5 bases and J lost 1 base. The length of the CDR3 is 16 residues. DNA for the CDR3: TGTGCCAGTAGTTACCTCCGACAGGGCGGCACAGATACGCAGTATTTT. Translation: CASSYLRQGGTDTQYF.

This clone was picked up one time. The V and J genes are TRBV4-1 and TRBJ1-5; 9 nucleotides match TRBD1. The CDR3 has 14 amino acids. V shed 3 bases, J shed 7 bases, and the junction held 4 bases outside the gene matches. Germline CDR1 MGHRA, CDR2 YSYEKL. The CDR3 nucleotides are TGCGCCAGCAGCCAGAGGACAGGGGACCAGCCCCAGCATTTT. Protein sequence: CASSQRTGDQPQHF.

This chain's CDR3 is CASSLNTDPRGLQPQHF. The CDR3 coding sequence is TGTGCCAGCAGCTTAAATACCGACCCTAGAGGTCTGCAGCCCCAGCATTTT. The chain uses TRBV7-7 and TRBJ1-5; D not resolved. Germline CDR1 and CDR2: SSHAT and FNYEAQ (reference sequence). V gave up 2 bases and J gave up 7 bases, with 21 bases separating them. CDR3 length: 17 residues.

This clone was seen once. The chain employs TRBV30 and TRBJ2-3; no definite D call. Per germline, CDR1 GTSNPN and CDR2 SVGIG (reference sequence). The germline V and J ends were trimmed by 2 bases and 0 bases, with 9 bases remaining between them. The CDR3 has 14 residues. CDR3 DNA: TGTGCCTGGAGTTCCGACCGGAGCACAGATACGCAGTATTTT. Protein product: CAWSSDRSTDTQYF.

The rearrangement links TRBV6-5 to TRBJ1-5, with no clear D. This CDR3 comprises 14 residues. The V end lost 6 bases, the J end lost 3 bases, and 12 bases lay between the germline ends. Germline values: CDR1 MNHEY, CDR2 SVGAGI. Written as DNA, the CDR3 is TGTGCCAGCAGCCTATGGGCCTTCAATCAGCCCCAGCATTTT. It encodes CASSLWAFNQPQHF.

The chain combines TRBV5-5 with TRBJ1-4; D gene ambiguous. The V end was cut by 0 bases, the J end by 2 bases, with 14 bases between. The germline CDR1 and CDR2 sequences are SGHKS and YYEKEE (reference sequence). The CDR3 length is 17 residues. The CDR3 DNA sequence: TGTGCCAGCAGCTTGGGAGGGTATTTAACGACTAATGAAAAACTGTTTTTT. It specifies CASSLGGYLTTNEKLFF.

The V gene is TRBV27, the J gene TRBJ1-4, with D possibly matching TRBD1 (6 bases). CDR1 and CDR2 (germline): MNHEY, SMNVEV (reference sequence). Trimming pared 8 bases from V and 8 bases from J, leaving 24 bases between. This CDR3 spans 16 amino acids. The CDR3 is CASRDSFRGIGEKLFF. The CDR3 bases are TGTGCCAGCCGAGACTCTTTCAGGGGAATAGGAGAAAAACTGTTTTTT. Full variable domain (remainder filled in from reference TRBV27 and TRBJ1-4): EAQVTQNPRYLITVTGKKLTVTCSQNMNHEYMSWYRQDPGLGLRQIYYSMNVEVTDKGDVPEGYKVSRKEKRNFPLILESPSPNQTSLYFCASRDSFRGIGEKLFFGSGTQLSVL.

This chain connects TRBV6-4 to TRBJ1-4, with TRBD1 matching 11 bases. V lost 6 bases and J lost 5; bases outside the gene matches: 2. CDR3 size: 14 residues. Germline loops: CDR1 MRHNA, CDR2 SNTAGT. The CDR3 protein is CASSGTGGNEKLFF. CDR3 nucleotide sequence: TGTGCCAGCAGCGGGACAGGGGGGAATGAAAAACTGTTTTTT.